This entry features one T cell receptor beta chain sequence. These data are taken from a study of cytomegalovirus exposure and HLA in healthy donors. At sampling all donors were nominally healthy, likely with unrecorded immune exposures. The V gene's germline CDR1 is GTSNPN and CDR2 SVGIG (reference sequence). This CDR3 is 14 amino acids long. V shed 5 bases and J 6 bases; nucleotides not matched to a gene: 9. The PCR used 60 Vbeta and 13 Jbeta primers. In the source study's methods: It was a later analysis that counted about 80 million unique TCR beta chains, of which roughly 11 million were shared. TCRdb's copy holds only in-frame clones and misses some; the assay was immunoSEQ multiplex PCR. That table supplies the V and J calls and clone size; D and trimming were determined from the DNA. The data contain some 190,000 clones, around 76% of them seen just once; the ten biggest clones take up 2.5%.

The clonotype originates from a woman aged 25 to 45 in good health and CMV-seropositive. This chain connects TRBV30 to TRBJ2-1, with 8 bases fitting TRBD2. The sequenced material came from PBMCs. The CDR3 bases are TGTGCCTGGTCCAGCGGGGGAGCTCGCAATGAGCAGTTCTTC. Amino acid sequence: CAWSSGGARNEQFF. The full variable domain, its missing parts supplied by reference TRBV30 and TRBJ2-1, is SQTIHQWPATLVQPVGSPLSLECTVEGTSNPNLYWYRQAAGRGLQLLFYSVGIGQISSEVPQNLSASRPQDRQFILSSKKLLLSDSGFYLCAWSSGGARNEQFFGPGTRLTVL.